Following are 30 T cell receptor beta chains from one sample sequenced in a study of technical replicates of blood from a few donors. Profiled with immunoSEQ multiplex PCR; TCRdb holds only in-frame clones, not every one. Of fewer than 80,000 clones listed, around 92% are singletons. Specimen: PBMCs. The receptors originated from a human donor in good health. Some clones in this sample may be carry-over from other donors' samples.

The V gene is TRBV9, the J gene TRBJ2-3; a possible D gene is TRBD2 (6 bases). The V gene lost 4 bases and the J gene lost 2 bases, with 14 bases spanning the gap. The CDR3 is made up of 15 amino acids. The V gene's germline CDR1 is SGDLS and CDR2 YYNGEE. The CDR3 region is CASSPPGLSTDTQYF. CDR3 nucleotide sequence: TGTGCCAGCAGCCCCCCGGGACTCTCCACAGATACGCAGTATTTT.

This clone has only one observation. The chain recombines TRBV7-2 with TRBJ2-2, with D perhaps TRBD1 (6 bases). Per the germline V gene, CDR1 is SGHTA and CDR2 is FQGNSA. V was cut by 5 bases and J by 0 bases, with 13 bases left in between. This CDR3 has 16 residues. The CDR3 sequence: CASSLRNRANTGELFF. The CDR3 DNA reads as TGTGCCAGCAGCCTACGTAACAGGGCGAACACCGGGGAGCTGTTTTTT.

As to this clone: Sequence at one end of the junction differs from germline and may be a read error. The rearrangement links TRBV5-6 to TRBJ2-4, with TRBD2 identical over 7 bases. Per germline, CDR1 SGHDT and CDR2 YYEEEE. The length of the CDR3 is 11 residues. The CDR3 here is CASSQRDSTWF. CDR3 nucleotide sequence: TGTGCCAGCAGCCAGCGGGACTCCACGTGGTTC.

This clone was counted once. This sequence joins TRBV5-8 and TRBJ1-2; maybe TRBD1 (5 bases). V lost 4 bases and J lost 5, with 12 bases in between. This CDR3 is built from 13 residues. Germline V gene data show CDR1 as SGHTS and CDR2 as YDEGEE. The CDR3 bases are TGTGCCAGCAGCCGCGGGGCCGCTTATGGCTACACCTTC. Translation: CASSRGAAYGYTF. Complete variable domain (other parts from reference TRBV5-8 and TRBJ1-2): EAGVTQSPTHLIKTRGQQATLRCSPISGHTSVYWYQQALGLGLQFLLWYDEGEERNRGNFPPRFSGRQFPNYSSELNVNALELEDSALYLCASSRGAAYGYTFGSGTRLTVV.

The chain uses TRBV19 and TRBJ2-1, with 10 bases fitting TRBD2. The CDR3 contains 16 residues. Trimming took 6 bases from V and 5 from J; bases not matched to a gene: 10. Germline V lookup: CDR1 LNHDA, CDR2 SQIVND (reference sequence). DNA for the CDR3: TGTGCCAGTAGCGATTGGTTAGCGGGGGGCCACAATGAGCAGTTCTTC. Its translation: CASSDWLAGGHNEQFF.

The chain links TRBV6-5 to TRBJ2-5; the D gene is possibly TRBD2 (5 bases). Germline CDR1 is MNHEY and CDR2 is SVGAGI. The CDR3 extends over 13 amino acids. V was trimmed by 6 bases and J by 7 bases, leaving 15 bases between them. The CDR3 here is CASRSSGPGTQYF. The CDR3 nucleotides are TGTGCCAGCAGATCAAGCGGCCCTGGGACCCAGTACTTC.

This clone was observed a few times. The chain is built from TRBV4-1 and TRBJ1-5; TRBD1 matches 10 bases. The CDR3 is 14 residues long. Germline trimming cut 4 bases from V and 7 bases from J; bases unmatched to any gene: 4. The germline V gene encodes CDR1 MGHRA and CDR2 YSYEKL. The CDR3 nucleotides read TGCGCCAGCAGCCGCGGGACAGGGGTCCAGCCCCAGCATTTT. Translating it yields CASSRGTGVQPQHF.

The genes are TRBV27 and TRBJ2-7; TRBD2 might be the D (5 bases). The CDR3 is made up of 13 amino acids. V was clipped by 6 bases and J by 6 bases, with 15 bases between them. Germline CDR1 is MNHEY and CDR2 is SMNVEV (reference sequence). CDR3 region: CASSNQLGSEQYF. CDR3 sequence (DNA): TGTGCCAGCAGCAATCAACTAGGTTCCGAGCAGTACTTC.

The chain couples TRBV18 to TRBJ1-1, with 7 bases aligning to TRBD1. Germline CDR1 reads KGHSH; CDR2 reads LQKENI. Germline trimming cut 6 bases from V and 0 bases from J; bases unmatched to any gene: 4. The CDR3 is 14 residues long. CDR3: CASSTGIMNTEAFF. CDR3 in DNA: TGTGCCAGCTCGACAGGGATCATGAACACTGAAGCTTTCTTT.

This clone was detected once. The DNA for the CDR3 is TGTGCCAGCAGCTCCGCCGGGAAGAGCAATCAGCCCCAGCATTTT. This encodes CASSSAGKSNQPQHF. V and J are TRBV13 and TRBJ1-5; D uncertain. Germline V CDR1 and CDR2: PRHDT, FYEKMQ (reference sequence). CDR3 length equals 15 residues. Trimming took off 4 bases at V and 1 base at J, with 11 bases between the two ends.

This clone was observed once. The chain carries TRBV15 and TRBJ2-1; 9 positions match TRBD2. The CDR3 covers 16 residues. The V gene's germline CDR1 is LNHNV and CDR2 YYDKDF (reference sequence). The junction had 7 bases not matched to a gene; V was cut back by 0 bases and J by 7 bases. The CDR3 DNA sequence: TGTGCCACCAGCAGAGATCGGGCTAGCGGGACGAATGAGCAGTTCTTC. It encodes CATSRDRASGTNEQFF. The complete variable domain, with remaining parts taken from reference TRBV15 and TRBJ2-1, reads DAMVIQNPRYQVTQFGKPVTLSCSQTLNHNVMYWYQQKSSQAPKLLFHYYDKDFNNEADTPDNFQSRRPNTSFCFLDIRSPGLGDTAMYLCATSRDRASGTNEQFFGPGTRLTVL.

The chain carries TRBV25-1 and TRBJ1-4; 7 nucleotides agree with TRBD1. The CDR3 contains 15 residues. From germline, CDR1 is MGHDK and CDR2 SYGVNS. The trim removed 0 bases at V and 8 bases at J, leaving 6 bases unmatched. DNA of the CDR3: TGTGCCAGCAGTGAATATAAAGGGGGCCGGGAAAAACTGTTTTTT. Protein: CASSEYKGGREKLFF.

The rearrangement links TRBV15 to TRBJ1-4, with no clear D. CDR3 length equals 14 residues. V lost 3 bases and J 4 bases, leaving 9 bases between the germline ends. Germline assignment: CDR1 LNHNV and CDR2 YYDKDF (reference sequence). The CDR3 protein is CATSRGGYNEKLFF. The CDR3, as DNA: TGTGCCACCAGCAGGGGAGGGTATAATGAAAAACTGTTTTTT.

This chain links TRBV27 with TRBJ1-2; TRBD1 aligns across 8 bases. The CDR3 runs 15 residues. Germline CDR1 and CDR2: MNHEY and SMNVEV (reference sequence). The V gene end was trimmed by 5 bases and the J gene end by 7 bases; junction bases not matched to a gene: 12. This CDR3 is CASSPRQGRVGGYTF. DNA for the CDR3: TGTGCCAGCAGTCCCCGACAGGGGAGGGTCGGTGGCTACACCTTC.

This chain joins TRBV4-3 and TRBJ2-7; no reliable D call. The V end lost 3 bases, the J end lost 2 bases, and 11 bases lay between the germline ends. The CDR3 has 14 residues. CDR1 and CDR2 from the germline V gene are LGHNA and YSLEER. Here the CDR3 DNA reads TGCGCCAGCAGCCACGTTCATGGAGCCTACGAGCAGTACTTC. It is translated as CASSHVHGAYEQYF.

This clone ranks as large. The rearrangement joins TRBV7-9 to TRBJ2-2; D is uncertain. The length of the CDR3 is 14 residues. Germline V gene sequence: CDR1 SEHNR, CDR2 FQNEAQ (reference sequence). V lost 5 bases to trimming and J lost 4 bases, with 11 bases between them. This chain's CDR3 is CASSPVSFTGELFF. In DNA form, the CDR3 reads TGTGCCAGCAGCCCTGTTAGTTTCACCGGGGAGCTGTTTTTT.

The chain links TRBV25-1 to TRBJ1-1; D not certain. There are 14 residues in the CDR3. The V gene's germline CDR1 is MGHDK and CDR2 SYGVNS. The ends were cut back, 5 bases at V and 0 bases at J, with 10 bases in the middle. In nucleotides, the CDR3 is TGTGCCAGCAGTAACCCGGGAATGAACACTGAAGCTTTCTTT. It encodes CASSNPGMNTEAFF. The variable domain in full, with the rest retrieved from reference TRBV25-1 and TRBJ1-1, is EADIYQTPRYLVIGTGKKITLECSQTMGHDKMYWYQQDPGMELHLIHYSYGVNSTEKGDLSSESTVSRIRTEHFPLTLESARPSHTSQYLCASSNPGMNTEAFFGQGTRLTVV.

Of note for this clone: The sample contains more than one DNA sequence encoding this CDR3. V gene TRBV7-2 combines with J gene TRBJ2-7; 9 bases map to TRBD1. Trimming removed 5 bases from V and 1 base from J; junction bases left unmatched: 6. The V gene's germline CDR1 is SGHTA and CDR2 FQGNSA. The CDR3 covers 15 residues. The CDR3 loop is CASSPDRGRSYEQYF. The CDR3 DNA reads TGTGCCAGCAGCCCGGACAGGGGAAGATCCTACGAGCAGTACTTC.

This CDR3 reads CASSTEYNEQFF. CDR3 DNA sequence: TGTGCCAGCAGCACAGAATACAATGAGCAGTTCTTC. The V and J genes are TRBV5-4 and TRBJ2-1, with D unresolved. Germline V lookup: CDR1 SGHNT, CDR2 YYREEE (reference sequence). V was pared by 4 bases and J by 4 bases, with 6 bases between. The CDR3 covers 12 residues.

This clone occurred once. This sequence joins TRBV6-5 and TRBJ2-2; 10 nucleotides match TRBD1. Germline lookup yields CDR1 MNHEY and CDR2 SVGAGI. The CDR3 spans 15 residues. V was pared by 4 bases and J by 3 bases, with 2 bases of the junction left unmatched. The CDR3 spells CASSWGQGYTGELFF. In DNA form, the CDR3 reads TGTGCCAGCAGTTGGGGACAGGGGTACACCGGGGAGCTGTTTTTT.

The V and J genes are TRBV27 and TRBJ1-4; D unclear. Germline lookup yields CDR1 MNHEY and CDR2 SMNVEV (reference sequence). Trimming shortened V by 4 bases and J by 4 bases, and 10 bases separated the two germline ends. This CDR3 spans 14 amino acids. CDR3 nucleotides: TGTGCCAGCAGTTCTACGCCTAATAATGAAAAACTGTTTTTT. It encodes CASSSTPNNEKLFF. Combining the CDR3 with reference TRBV27 and TRBJ1-4 gives the whole variable domain EAQVTQNPRYLITVTGKKLTVTCSQNMNHEYMSWYRQDPGLGLRQIYYSMNVEVTDKGDVPEGYKVSRKEKRNFPLILESPSPNQTSLYFCASSSTPNNEKLFFGSGTQLSVL.

The J gene is TRBJ1-2, the V gene TRBV5-4; D perhaps matches TRBD1 (6 bases). With 0 bases removed from V and 1 base from J, the gap between germline ends came to 10 bases. Per the germline V gene, CDR1 is SGHNT and CDR2 is YYREEE (reference sequence). The CDR3 totals 15 residues. The CDR3 DNA sequence: TGTGCCAGCAGCTTGGACCTACAGGGTAACTATGGCTACACCTTC. Its translation: CASSLDLQGNYGYTF.

The rearrangement joins TRBV30 to TRBJ2-7; TRBD2 matches at 10 bases. Germline-derived CDR1 and CDR2 are GTSNPN and SVGIG (reference sequence). The CDR3 sequence is 15 residues long. J gave up 4 bases and V 0 bases, and 6 bases lay outside the gene matches. CDR3 sequence: CAWSVALAGVYEQYF. The CDR3 region has the DNA TGTGCCTGGAGTGTAGCGCTAGCGGGAGTATACGAGCAGTACTTC.

The chain links TRBV7-9 to TRBJ1-1; tentative D call: TRBD1 (6 bases). The germline V gene has CDR1 SEHNR and CDR2 FQNEAQ (reference sequence). Trimming removed 4 bases at V and 8 bases at J, with 14 bases between. The CDR3 covers 13 residues. This CDR3 is CASSSLMTGEAFF. The DNA of the CDR3 is TGTGCCAGCAGCTCCCTCATGACAGGAGAAGCTTTCTTT.

This clone was detected once. The chain has TRBV27 and TRBJ2-1, with 8 bases identical to TRBD2. The germline V gene encodes CDR1 MNHEY and CDR2 SMNVEV (reference sequence). The CDR3 has 14 residues. V shed 5 bases and J 6 bases; nucleotides not matched to a gene: 6. This CDR3 reads CASSPGLGRNEQFF. The CDR3, as DNA: TGTGCCAGCAGTCCGGGACTAGGGCGCAATGAGCAGTTCTTC.

A single count supports this clone. The chain uses TRBV7-9 and TRBJ2-7, with 11 nucleotides matching TRBD1. In germline, CDR1 is SEHNR, CDR2 FQNEAQ (reference sequence). The CDR3 is made up of 15 amino acids. Unmatched junction bases numbered 7, after V lost 5 bases and J lost 4 bases. CDR3 coding DNA: TGTGCCAGCAGCCCCTCCGGGACAGGGGGTTACGAGCAGTACTTC. Its translation: CASSPSGTGGYEQYF.

The rearrangement links TRBV7-9 to TRBJ1-4, with D unclear. Germline V CDR1 and CDR2: SEHNR, FQNEAQ (reference sequence). Trimming removed 1 base from V and 8 bases from J, with 8 bases in between. The CDR3 has 13 amino acids. CDR3 region: CASSLVVAEKLFF. The CDR3 region has the DNA TGTGCCAGCAGCTTAGTGGTTGCGGAAAAACTGTTTTTT.

This chain joins TRBV5-6 and TRBJ2-1; 7 nucleotides agree with TRBD1. The ends lost 0 bases at V and 9 bases at J; junction bases unmatched: 12. The CDR3 is 16 residues long. CDR1 is SGHDT and CDR2 is YYEEEE in the germline V gene. DNA of the CDR3: TGTGCCAGCAGCTTGGGGGGGAACAGGCGACAGGGTGAGCAGTTCTTC. It specifies CASSLGGNRRQGEQFF.

The chain's CDR3 is CASRSNNSPLHF. The CDR3 region has the DNA TGTGCTTCTCGGAGCAATAATTCACCCCTCCACTTT. The chain joins TRBV5-4 to TRBJ1-6; no firm D call. Germline assignment: CDR1 SGHNT and CDR2 YYREEE (reference sequence). CDR3 size: 12 residues.

The chain combines TRBV6-1 with TRBJ1-4; the match to TRBD1 covers 7 bases. This CDR3 has 14 amino acids. V lost 6 bases, J lost 2 bases, and 3 bases stayed unmatched. Germline CDR1 MNHNS, CDR2 SASEGT. In DNA, the CDR3 is TGTGCCAGCAGCCTACAGGGGACTAATGAAAAACTGTTTTTT. Translated, it gives CASSLQGTNEKLFF.